This is a list of T cell receptor beta chains from one sample in a study of shared clonotypes between healthy human individuals. The method was immunoSEQ multiplex PCR; TCRdb's version includes in-frame clones alone and lacks a portion of them. The sample consists of about 110,000 clones, less than 80% of them appearing once. Sequences were obtained from memory CD8+ T cells sorted from blood. These receptors were obtained from a woman aged 25 to 39 in good health. CDR3s include the opening cysteine and the closing phenylalanine or tryptophan. A D gene is named only where the DNA matches it firmly. Not every row has a clone size; where given, it reads once, few, many or a size class.

j_call	v_call	clone_size	d_call	cdr3_nt	cdr3_aa
TRBJ2-7	TRBV19	-	TRBD1	TGTGCCAGTAGTATCTCGACAGGGGCGTACGAGCAGTACTTC	CASSISTGAYEQYF
TRBJ1-4	TRBV6-1	few	-	TGTGCCAGCACGTCTAATGAAAAACTGTTTTTT	CASTSNEKLFF
TRBJ2-2	TRBV28	-	-	TGTGCCAGCAGCTCCACCCAGTACCTTACCGGGGAGCTGTTTTTT	CASSSTQYLTGELFF
TRBJ2-2	TRBV5-5	many	TRBD2	TGTGCCAGCAGCCTAGGCCTCGCGGGAGGCTCGAACACCGGGGAGCTGTTTTTT	CASSLGLAGGSNTGELFF
TRBJ1-5	TRBV27	-	-	TGTGCCAGCAGTTTCGAGGGTTATAGCAATCAGCCCCAGCATTTT	CASSFEGYSNQPQHF
TRBJ2-7	TRBV4-2	-	-	TGTGCCAGCAGCCAAGAAACAGGGAACGGCGAGCAGTACTTC	CASSQETGNGEQYF
TRBJ2-7	TRBV7-2	-	-	TGTGCCAGCAGCTTCACTAGTGATGCCTACGAGCAGTACTTC	CASSFTSDAYEQYF
TRBJ1-5	TRBV28	-	TRBD1	TGTGCCAGCAGTTTACACAGGGGCAGCAATCAGCCCCAGCATTTT	CASSLHRGSNQPQHF
TRBJ1-1	TRBV7-9	few	TRBD1	TGTGCCAGCAGCTTCACAGGGGTCGGTGAAGCTTTCTTT	CASSFTGVGEAFF
TRBJ2-7	TRBV7-2	-	-	TGTGCCAGCAGCACCAGGTGGGGAGCCCACGAGCAGTACTTC	CASSTRWGAHEQYF
TRBJ2-5	TRBV7-9	-	TRBD2	TGTGCCAGCAGCCCGTTTATACGAGGACCGGGAGGGGAGACCCAGTACTTC	CASSPFIRGPGGETQYF
TRBJ2-3	TRBV14	-	-	TGTGCCAGCAGCCAAGGTGGCGGGATTAACGCAGATACGCAGTATTTT	CASSQGGGINADTQYF
TRBJ2-7	TRBV4-1	few	-	TGCGCCAGCAGCCAAGTACAGGCAGACTCCTACGAGCAGTACTTC	CASSQVQADSYEQYF
TRBJ2-7	TRBV25-1	-	-	TGTGCCAGCAGTGAGGGGGGACCCTACGAGCAGTACTTC	CASSEGGPYEQYF
TRBJ2-6	TRBV9	many	-	TGTGCCAGCAGCGTAGGTGGAGGGGGAGCTGGGGCCAACGTCCTGACTTTC	CASSVGGGGAGANVLTF
TRBJ1-2	TRBV6-1	-	-	TGTGCCAGCAGTGAATCAGAGTACTATGGCTACACCTTC	CASSESEYYGYTF
TRBJ1-3	TRBV7-8	-	-	TGTGCCAGCAGCTTAGGACAGAGCTCTGGAAACACCATATATTTT	CASSLGQSSGNTIYF
TRBJ2-7	TRBV29-1	-	-	TGCAGCGTTGAGGGGCAGGGGATGGGTGAGCAGTACTTC	CSVEGQGMGEQYF
TRBJ2-3	TRBV25-1	-	-	TGTGCCAGCAGGGAGGGCCTTACAGATACGCAGTATTTT	CASREGLTDTQYF
TRBJ2-6	TRBV5-1	-	TRBD2	TGCGCCAGCAGCTTACCCCTAGCGGGCAACTCTGGGGCCAACGTCCTGACTTTC	CASSLPLAGNSGANVLTF
TRBJ2-7	TRBV9	-	TRBD2	TGTGCCAGCAGCGTAGACGGGAGGGCTTACGAGCAGTACTTC	CASSVDGRAYEQYF
TRBJ2-1	TRBV2	-	-	TGTGCCAGCAGTGCGTTCCACTCCTACAATGAGCAGTTCTTC	CASSAFHSYNEQFF
TRBJ2-3	TRBV4-1	-	-	TGCGCCAGCAGCCAAACGCCTGCGGATACGCAGTATTTT	CASSQTPADTQYF
TRBJ2-7	TRBV4-1	-	-	TGCGCCAGCAGCCAAGAGGGCTCTAGCGCCAACTACGAGCAGTACTTC	CASSQEGSSANYEQYF
TRBJ1-2	TRBV6-4	many	TRBD1	TGTGCCAGCAGTGACTCGGACAGGGGGGGCTACACCTTC	CASSDSDRGGYTF
TRBJ2-7	TRBV18	-	TRBD2	TGTGCCAGCTCACCCGCGGGGGGGGGACTACTGGTTCGGGAGCAGTACTTC	CASSPAGGGLLVREQYF
TRBJ2-3	TRBV28	-	TRBD2	TGTGCCAGCAGTTTTATAGCGGGAGGGTACACAGATACGCAGTATTTT	CASSFIAGGYTDTQYF
TRBJ1-5	TRBV28	-	-	TGTGCCAGCAGGGGCCAGCCCCAGCATTTT	CASRGQPQHF
TRBJ1-1	TRBV10-3	-	-	TGTGCCATCAGTGAGTCAGGGGCGGGGACTGAAGCTTTCTTT	CAISESGAGTEAFF
TRBJ2-2	TRBV7-6	-	-	TGTGCCAGCAGCCTACTCTCAGGGCGCGGGGAGCTGTTTTTT	CASSLLSGRGELFF
TRBJ2-7	TRBV23-1	-	-	TGCGCCAGCAGTCAATCGGGTCAGGCTGACTACGAGCAGTACTTC	CASSQSGQADYEQYF
TRBJ2-7	TRBV6-6	-	TRBD2	TGTGCCAGCAGCTCACTAGCGGGAGTCTACGAGCAGTACTTC	CASSSLAGVYEQYF
TRBJ2-7	TRBV10-2	-	-	TGCGCCAGCAGTGAGACTCCGGACGGCTCCTACGAGCAGTACTTC	CASSETPDGSYEQYF
TRBJ2-2	TRBV29-1	-	-	TGCAGCGTACGGCTAGGGGTCACCGGGGAGCTGTTTTTT	CSVRLGVTGELFF
TRBJ2-7	TRBV27	-	-	TGTGCCAGCAGTCCACCGGACCGAGCCTACGAGCAGTACTTC	CASSPPDRAYEQYF
TRBJ2-3	TRBV11-2	once	-	TGTGCCAGCAGCTTAGTGGTCGCTACCCAGGATACGCAGTATTTT	CASSLVVATQDTQYF
TRBJ2-2	TRBV2	-	-	TGTGCCACCCGGGGGCCGGTTGGCACCGGGGAGCTGTTTTTT	CATRGPVGTGELFF
TRBJ2-1	TRBV28	few	-	TGTGCCAGCGGAGGCTACAATGAGCAGTTCTTC	CASGGYNEQFF
TRBJ1-1	TRBV2	-	-	TGTGCCAGCAGTGTCAGGGGAGAGAACACTGAAGCTTTCTTT	CASSVRGENTEAFF
TRBJ2-7	TRBV27	-	TRBD2	TGTGCCAGCAGCACGAGCGGGAAGGGAAGGTACGAGCAGTACTTC	CASSTSGKGRYEQYF
TRBJ2-3	TRBV9	-	-	TGTGCCAGCAGCCCTAGGGGACAAATCACAGATACGCAGTATTTT	CASSPRGQITDTQYF
TRBJ2-7	TRBV20-1	-	TRBD2	TGCAGTGCTAGGGGGACTACCGAGCAGTACTTC	CSARGTTEQYF
TRBJ1-4	TRBV10-3	-	-	TGTGCCATCAGTGAGGACGCTGATGAAAAACTGTTTTTT	CAISEDADEKLFF
TRBJ2-1	TRBV9	-	-	TGTGCCAGCAGCGACCGACAGGGCCGGGAGGGCAATGAGCAGTTCTTC	CASSDRQGREGNEQFF
TRBJ2-1	TRBV5-1	-	TRBD2	TGCGCCAGCAGCTTGGCCGCGGGAGCGGACAATGAGCAGTTCTTC	CASSLAAGADNEQFF
TRBJ2-1	TRBV29-1	-	-	TGCAGCGTTCACGCCCCCACAGGGAATGAGCAGTTCTTC	CSVHAPTGNEQFF
TRBJ2-5	TRBV4-1	-	-	TGCGCCAGCAGCCAAGTTTGGGTAGAGACCCAGTACTTC	CASSQVWVETQYF
TRBJ1-5	TRBV27	-	TRBD1	TGTGCCAGCAGTATACAGGGGTGGAATCAGCCCCAGCATTTT	CASSIQGWNQPQHF
TRBJ2-3	TRBV6-6	-	-	TGTGCCAGCCTCCAGCTAGATACGCAGTATTTT	CASLQLDTQYF
TRBJ1-5	TRBV6-1	-	TRBD1	TGTGCCAGCAGTGGCGACAGGGGTAGGAATCAGCCCCAGCATTTT	CASSGDRGRNQPQHF
TRBJ2-7	TRBV11-1	few	TRBD1	TGTGCCAGCAGCTTTAGACAGGGGCAATTCTACGAGCAGTACTTC	CASSFRQGQFYEQYF
TRBJ1-4	TRBV11-2	few	TRBD1	TGTGCCAGCAGCTCCGGGACAGGGGCCGTGCCTAATGAAAAACTGTTTTTT	CASSSGTGAVPNEKLFF
TRBJ1-1	TRBV28	-	-	TGTGCCAGCAGTTTTCGGGGAAGCTCTGTCACTGAAGCTTTCTTT	CASSFRGSSVTEAFF
TRBJ2-7	TRBV19	-	-	TGTGCCAGTAGCAAGTTCCGCAGGGGCCACGAGCAGTACTTC	CASSKFRRGHEQYF
TRBJ2-1	TRBV2	few	TRBD2	TGTGCCAGCATATGGGAACTAGCGGGAGTTCGGGGCAATGAGCAGTTCTTC	CASIWELAGVRGNEQFF